A selection of T cell receptor beta chains follows, all from one sample in a study of T-cell memory formation after mild COVID-19. TCRdb redid the calling of the 5' RACE reads with MiXCR, one entry per CDR3 protein. The sample includes about 600,000 distinct CDR3 sequences, less than 25% of them seen just once. Sequenced input: PBMCs or a T cell subset sorted from them (not recorded which). The receptors come from an adult woman who had mild COVID-19 (a few samples of this study predate the infection). Cell type and time point are not known. Both conserved end residues are part of each CDR3. A D gene is named only where the DNA matches it firmly. Some rows mark clone size as missing; the rest say once, few, many or name a class of expanded clone.

>TRBJ1-4|-|TRBV4-1|TRBD1
TGCGCCAGCAGCCAACCGTCAGGGGGCGTAGATGAAAAACTGTTTTTT
CASSQPSGGVDEKLFF
>TRBJ1-1|few|TRBV5-1|-
TGCGCCAGCAGCTTGGGTCCTCTGGGTGGGAAGAACACTGAAGCTTTCTTT
CASSLGPLGGKNTEAFF
>TRBJ2-1|-|TRBV2|TRBD2
TGTGCCAGCAGTGAACCGGGGACTAGCGGGGGGTTACGCTCCTACAATGAGCAGTTCTTC
CASSEPGTSGGLRSYNEQFF
>TRBJ1-2|-|TRBV12-3/TRBV12-4|-
TGTGCCAGCAGTCAGGGAAGTTCTGGCTACACCTTC
CASSQGSSGYTF
>TRBJ2-7|-|TRBV28|-
TGTGCCAGCAGTTTACCGACAGCCAGGGGAGCCTACGAGCAGTACTTC
CASSLPTARGAYEQYF
>TRBJ2-7|-|TRBV7-9|TRBD1
TGTGCCAGCAGCTCGGGACAGGGCCCGTCCTACGAGCAGTACTTC
CASSSGQGPSYEQYF
>TRBJ2-1|few|TRBV6-5|-
TGTGCCAGCAGTTACTATCCCGGGATTAGGATTCTCTCCTACAATGAGCAGTTCTTC
CASSYYPGIRILSYNEQFF
>TRBJ2-3|-|TRBV12-3/TRBV12-4|TRBD2
TGTGCCAGCAGTTTAGCAGGTCCCCCCCCAGCGGGGGCATTTCTTACCACAGATACGCAGTATTTT
CASSLAGPPPAGAFLTTDTQYF
>TRBJ1-2|few|TRBV29-1|-
TGCAGCGTTGAAGTCCCAGGCAGGCAGGGACACTATGGCTACACCTTC
CSVEVPGRQGHYGYTF
>TRBJ2-1|-|TRBV12-3/TRBV12-4|-
TGTGCCAGCAGTCTGAACTTTCAAGAGAATGAGCAGTTCTTC
CASSLNFQENEQFF
>TRBJ2-1|-|TRBV18|-
TGTGCCAGCTCACCACCTACAGGCCTAAGGCGGGAGCAGTTCTTC
CASSPPTGLRREQFF
>TRBJ1-1|few|TRBV5-1|-
TGCGCCAGCAGCCCCTCGGAAGGGCGGGGGACTGAAGCTTTCTTT
CASSPSEGRGTEAFF
>TRBJ1-1|-|TRBV5-1|TRBD1
TGCGCCAGCAGCCCCTGGACAGGGGGTGAAGCTTTCTTT
CASSPWTGGEAFF
>TRBJ1-6|few|TRBV7-6|-
TGTGCCAGCAGCTCGGGCGGCGGGGAGGGGGAAAGCTCCTATAATTCACCCCTCCACTTT
CASSSGGGEGESSYNSPLHF
>TRBJ2-1|many|TRBV5-1|TRBD2
TGCGCCAGCAGCTTGACTAGCGGAGGCTCTTACAATGAGCAGTTCTTC
CASSLTSGGSYNEQFF
>TRBJ1-1|-|TRBV7-2|-
TGTGCCAGCAGCTTAGTAGGCGCAGGGTCCACTGAAGCTTTCTTT
CASSLVGAGSTEAFF
>TRBJ1-2|-|TRBV12-3/TRBV12-4|-
TGTGCCAGCAGTTTTTTAGGGGAAGGGCACACCTTC
CASSFLGEGHTF
>TRBJ2-5|-|TRBV12-3/TRBV12-4|-
TGTGCCAGCAGATTCGCCGGCCTTAGGGAGACCCAGTACTTC
CASRFAGLRETQYF
>TRBJ2-3|few|TRBV6-5|-
TGTGCCAGCAGTTCAGAAAGCGCTACGCAGTATTTT
CASSSESATQYF
>TRBJ2-2|-|TRBV5-1|-
TGCGCCAGCAGCCCCGAAACAGTGAACACCGGGGAGCTGTTTTTT
CASSPETVNTGELFF
>TRBJ2-7|few|TRBV29-1|-
TGCAGCGTTGAATTTTCAGGGAGCGAGGACTACGAGCAGTACTTC
CSVEFSGSEDYEQYF
>TRBJ2-3|few|TRBV12-3/TRBV12-4|TRBD2
TGTGCCAGCAATTCGATGACCTCGACTAGCGGCAGACGGACAGATACGCAGTATTTT
CASNSMTSTSGRRTDTQYF
>TRBJ2-6|-|TRBV19|-
TGTGCCAGTAGACATCCCCCCTTTGGGGACGCCTTCTCTGGGGCCAACGTCCTGACTTTC
CASRHPPFGDAFSGANVLTF
>TRBJ2-1|-|TRBV7-3|TRBD2
TGTGCCAGCAGCTTACTCCCGGGGCGGGAGGGATCCGAGCAGTTCTTC
CASSLLPGREGSEQFF
>TRBJ1-1|-|TRBV21-1|-
TGTGCCACCCGACCCCGGGACAGGGGCAATCAAGCTTTCTTT
CATRPRDRGNQAFF
>TRBJ2-2|-|TRBV15|TRBD2
TGTGCCACCAGCAGAGATTACCCGGGGGGGTCGGCCGGGGAGCTGTTTTTT
CATSRDYPGGSAGELFF
>TRBJ2-1|-|TRBV6-5|TRBD2
TGTGCCAGCAGTTACACCCCGGCTAGCGGATACAATGAGCAGTTCTTC
CASSYTPASGYNEQFF
>TRBJ1-2|-|TRBV20-1|-
TGCAGTGCTAGACCGAACGGACAGTTCTATGGCTACACCTTC
CSARPNGQFYGYTF
>TRBJ2-3|few|TRBV2|-
TGTGCCAGCCTTGCGCTCCGTACAGATACGCAGTATTTT
CASLALRTDTQYF
>TRBJ2-1|few|TRBV11-2|TRBD2
TGTGCCAGCAGCTTAGGACTAGCGGGAGTTACCTACAATGAGCAGTTCTTC
CASSLGLAGVTYNEQFF
>TRBJ2-7|few|TRBV4-3|TRBD2
TGCGCCAGCAGCCAGACCCTAGCGGGAGGGCCCTCGTACGAGCAGTACTTC
CASSQTLAGGPSYEQYF
>TRBJ2-7|-|TRBV6-5|TRBD1
TGTGCCAGCAGCGGACAGGGGCCCTCCTACGAGCAGTACTTC
CASSGQGPSYEQYF
>TRBJ1-1|-|TRBV7-9|-
TGTGCCAGCAGGACACAGGGAGTCACTGAAGCTTTCTTT
CASRTQGVTEAFF
>TRBJ1-1|few|TRBV5-1|TRBD1
TGCGCCAGCAGCTTGGCGGGACAGGTCGAAGCTTTCTTT
CASSLAGQVEAFF
>TRBJ1-5|-|TRBV7-2|-
TGTGCCAGCAGCCTCAGGGCAGGGGATCAGCCCCAGCATTTT
CASSLRAGDQPQHF
>TRBJ2-1|many|TRBV9|-
TGTGCCAGCAGCGTATCTAGTCAGAATGAGCAGTTCTTC
CASSVSSQNEQFF
>TRBJ2-3|-|TRBV7-2|TRBD2
TGTGCCAGCAGCCTAGCGGGAGGGTCTCCCGCAGATACGCAGTATTTT
CASSLAGGSPADTQYF
>TRBJ1-1|few|TRBV12-3/TRBV12-4|TRBD1
TGTGCCAGCTCTTGGGACAGTGAAGCTTTCTTT
CASSWDSEAFF
>TRBJ2-5|few|TRBV18|-
TGTGCCAGCTCACCACTAGGGATCCAAGAGACCCAGTACTTC
CASSPLGIQETQYF
>TRBJ2-6|-|TRBV5-5|-
TGTGCCAGCAGCTTGATACAGAACTCTGGGGCCAACGTCCTGACTTTC
CASSLIQNSGANVLTF
>TRBJ2-7|-|TRBV20-1|-
TGCAGTGCTACTGGGTTTCGGTTCTACGAGCAGTACTTC
CSATGFRFYEQYF